The clone carrying this T cell receptor (beta chain) has more than one count but fewer than ten. Its cognate antigen is unknown. The data stem from a study of vaccination effects on CD4 cells after COVID-19. Libraries were prepared by immunoSEQ multiplex PCR; TCRdb keeps only in-frame clonotypes and omits some of them. The sample has 45,000 to 60,000 clones; 76% are singletons. The junction had 7 bases not matched to a gene; V was cut back by 3 bases and J by 5 bases. Germline-derived CDR1 and CDR2 are LGHNA and YNFKEQ. This CDR3 region has 16 residues. Isolation of CD4+ T cells took place after 10 days of culture. The person acquired a PCR-confirmed SARS-CoV-2 infection between March and December 2020.

The chain recombines TRBV4-2 with TRBJ1-4; the match to TRBD1 covers 9 bases. This TCR was recovered from a human donor who had a prior SARS-CoV-2 infection. The sequenced sample was CD4+ T cells from PBMCs cultured without peptide, obtained before COVID-19 vaccination. In DNA form, the CDR3 reads TGTGCCAGCAGCCAGGGGGGACAGGGTAGGAATGAAAAACTGTTTTTT. Translated: CASSQGGQGRNEKLFF.